These 24 T cell receptor beta chains share one sample of origin, sequenced in a study of T cell repertoires in aging, cancer and after chemotherapy. TRB rearrangements spanning V, D and J were amplified using mixed TRB-A/B primers. A single record per CDR3 protein comes from TCRdb applying MiXCR to the multiplex PCR reads. The table shows some 2,000 distinct CDR3 sequences, with around 26% occurring only once. Peripheral blood genomic DNA, not sorted cells or RNA, was the template. The sample comprised blood. These receptors were obtained from a human donor in good health.

The rearrangement uses TRBV20-1 and TRBJ1-1, with a tentative D call TRBD1 (6 bases). CDR1 and CDR2 (germline): DFQATT, SNEGSKA (reference sequence). The V gene lost 0 bases and the J gene lost 4 bases, with 15 bases spanning the gap. The CDR3 has 15 amino acids. In nucleotides, the CDR3 is TGCAGTGCTAGAGATGGAGCCAGGGGAGGCACTGAAGCTTTCTTT. Translating gives CSARDGARGGTEAFF.

Relative to its sample, this clonotype is medium-sized. The chain is built from TRBV6-1 and TRBJ2-3; D tentatively fits TRBD1 or TRBD2 (7 bases each). Between the trimmed V and J ends, which lost 6 bases and 1 base, there was a span of 17 bases. CDR1 and CDR2 from the germline V gene are MNHNS and SASEGT. The CDR3 runs to 16 residues. CDR3 in DNA: TGTGCCAGCAGGAGGGAGGGGGCGCGAGGCACAGATACGCAGTATTTT. It is translated as CASRREGARGTDTQYF.

Concerning this clonotype itself: This could be a read error, since a much larger clone is one nucleotide away. The rearrangement joins TRBV19 to TRBJ2-6, with a tentative D call TRBD1 (5 bases). CDR3 length: 14 residues. Germline loops: CDR1 LNHDA, CDR2 SQIVND (reference sequence). DNA of the CDR3: TGTGCCAGTAGTTTGGGGTCTGGGGCCAACTTCCTGACTTTC. Its protein product is CASSLGSGANFLTF. Full variable domain (rest looked up from reference TRBV19 and TRBJ2-6): DGGITQSPKYLFRKEGQNVTLSCEQNLNHDAMYWYRQDPGQGLRLIYYSQIVNDFQKGDIAEGYSVSREKKESFPLTVTSAQKNPTAFYLCASSLGSGANFLTFGAGSRLTVL.

The chain links TRBV20-1 to TRBJ2-2, with D perhaps TRBD1 (5 bases). In germline, CDR1 is DFQATT, CDR2 SNEGSKA (reference sequence). The V end was cut by 3 bases, the J end by 1 base, with 9 bases between. The CDR3 runs to 14 residues. The DNA for the CDR3 is TGCAGTGCTAGGACCCAGGGGAACACCGGGGAGCTGTTTTTT. The encoded protein is CSARTQGNTGELFF.

This clonotype is labeled large. V gene TRBV29-1 combines with J gene TRBJ2-2; D call uncertain. The CDR3 has 12 residues. The germline gives CDR1 SQVTM, CDR2 ANQGSEA. Deletions cut 4 bases from V and 1 base from J, with 4 bases between. DNA of the CDR3: TGCAGCGTTGGCAGGAACACCGGGGAGCTGTTTTTT. It specifies CSVGRNTGELFF.

This clonotype qualifies as medium-sized. The rearrangement links TRBV29-1 to TRBJ2-5; D unclear. Germline values: CDR1 SQVTM, CDR2 ANQGSEA. The V and J ends lost 3 bases and 2 bases respectively, with 4 bases between them. The CDR3 is 11 residues long. The CDR3 region has the DNA TGCAGCGTTGACAGTCAAGAGACCCAGTACTTC. Residues: CSVDSQETQYF.

Details on this clonotype: Possible read error: a much larger clone is one base away. The chain recombines TRBV6-5 with TRBJ1-5, with 11 bases fitting TRBD1. The CDR3 length is 15 residues. Germline CDR1 reads MNHEY; CDR2 reads SVGAGI. The trim removed 6 bases at V and 6 bases at J, leaving 7 bases unmatched. CDR3 in DNA: TGTGCCAGCAGATTTGGACAGGGGGCTCGTCAGCCCCAGCATTTT. Protein sequence: CASRFGQGARQPQHF.

The sample holds a few counts of this clonotype. The chain recombines TRBV5-4 with TRBJ2-5, with 12 bases lining up with TRBD2. Germline V CDR1 and CDR2: SGHNT, YYREEE (reference sequence). This CDR3 region has 17 residues. The J segment lost 5 bases and the V segment lost 6 bases, leaving 14 bases of the junction unmatched. The CDR3 reads CASTGNPGLAGGETQYF. CDR3 bases: TGTGCCAGCACTGGCAACCCTGGGCTAGCGGGGGGGGAGACCCAGTACTTC.

This chain links TRBV7-3 with TRBJ2-2; perhaps TRBD2 as D (6 bases). Germline assignment: CDR1 SGHTA and CDR2 FQGTGA. The CDR3 has 16 amino acids. With 2 bases removed from V and 3 bases from J, the gap between germline ends came to 13 bases. The CDR3, as DNA: TGTGCCAGCAGCTTACAGCCCGGGACTCACACCGGGGAGCTGTTTTTT. Its protein product is CASSLQPGTHTGELFF.

This clonotype is labeled as large. The V gene is TRBV19, the J gene TRBJ2-1; 12 bases are a match to TRBD2. The V gene end was trimmed by 6 bases and the J gene end by 5 bases; junction bases not matched to a gene: 11. Germline V lookup: CDR1 LNHDA, CDR2 SQIVND (reference sequence). This CDR3 has 17 amino acids. The DNA for the CDR3 is TGTGCCAGTAGACCCGAGCTAGCGGGGGGGCCGAACAATGAGCAGTTCTTC. Translating gives CASRPELAGGPNNEQFF.

This clonotype is labeled medium-sized (0.01 to 0.1%). The chain is built from TRBV27 and TRBJ2-5; TRBD1 aligns across 10 bases. This CDR3 region has 18 residues. V lost 6 bases to trimming and J lost 5 bases; unmatched junction nucleotides: 18. CDR1 MNHEY and CDR2 SMNVEV come from the germline V gene (reference sequence). The CDR3 region has the DNA TGTGCCAGCAGCAGTTCGCCGGGACAGGGGCCTCGGGGGGAGACCCAGTACTTC. It is translated as CASSSSPGQGPRGETQYF.

The rearrangement links TRBV7-3 to TRBJ2-3; 8 nucleotides match TRBD1. V gave up 4 bases and J gave up 3 bases; unmatched junction bases: 3. The CDR3 is 14 amino acids. Germline V lookup: CDR1 SGHTA, CDR2 FQGTGA. CDR3 coding DNA: TGTGCCAGCAGCTCCCGGACAGGGACAGATACGCAGTATTTT. It specifies CASSSRTGTDTQYF.

Details on this clonotype: A clone one base away is much larger, so this may be a read error. This chain joins TRBV7-4 and TRBJ2-3; the D gene is possibly TRBD1 (5 bases). This CDR3 spans 14 amino acids. Trimming shortened V by 1 base and J by 7 bases, and 12 bases separated the two germline ends. CDR1 is SGHVT and CDR2 is SQSDAQ in the germline V gene. The CDR3: CASSLGGRINTQYF. The CDR3 DNA sequence: TGTGCCAGCAGCTTAGGGGGCAGGATCAATACGCAGTATTTT.

The chain employs TRBV9 and TRBJ2-3, with TRBD2 matching 13 bases. The CDR3 runs to 16 residues. Unmatched junction bases numbered 3, after V lost 3 bases and J lost 2 bases. Germline lookup yields CDR1 SGDLS and CDR2 YYNGEE. The CDR3 DNA sequence: TGTGCCAGCAGCGCCGGGACTAGCGGGGCCACAGATACGCAGTATTTT. Its translation: CASSAGTSGATDTQYF.

The genes are TRBV5-4 and TRBJ2-1; D is ambiguous. From germline, CDR1 is SGHNT and CDR2 YYREEE (reference sequence). The CDR3 spans 17 residues. Trimming shortened V by 0 bases and J by 3 bases, and 16 bases separated the two germline ends. CDR3 nucleotides: TGTGCCAGCAGCTTGGGTGGTTTTAGGTCTAACTACAATGAGCAGTTCTTC. This encodes CASSLGGFRSNYNEQFF.

The rearrangement links TRBV6-4 to TRBJ2-5; D is undetermined. CDR3 length equals 13 residues. Germline V lookup: CDR1 MRHNA, CDR2 SNTAGT. V lost 4 bases and J lost 3, with 9 bases in between. The CDR3 here is CASSALDKETQYF. Here the CDR3 DNA reads TGTGCCAGCAGTGCCCTGGATAAAGAGACCCAGTACTTC.

This clonotype has only a few counts. This chain uses TRBV24-1 with TRBJ2-3; D unresolved. The CDR3 contains 12 residues. Germline values: CDR1 KGHDR, CDR2 SFDVKD. The V gene lost 6 bases and the J gene lost 2 bases, with 5 bases spanning the gap. The DNA of the CDR3 is TGTGCCACCAGTTATAACACAGATACGCAGTATTTT. It is translated as CATSYNTDTQYF.

This clonotype was counted only a few times. The chain is built from TRBV11-2 and TRBJ2-1; 10 bases map to TRBD2. J was trimmed by 4 bases and V by 6 bases; bases with no gene match: 3. Germline V lookup: CDR1 SGHAT, CDR2 FQNNGV. This CDR3 contains 14 residues. CDR3 amino acids: CASRASGGYNEQFF. The CDR3 DNA sequence: TGTGCCAGCAGGGCTAGCGGGGGTTACAATGAGCAGTTCTTC.

The chain has TRBV6-1 and TRBJ1-4; D ambiguous. Germline-derived CDR1 and CDR2 are MNHNS and SASEGT. Between the trimmed V and J ends, which lost 2 bases and 3 bases, there was a span of 10 bases. The CDR3 has 15 amino acids. The CDR3 DNA sequence: TGTGCCAGCAGTGAACTGGGGTACGCTAATGAAAAACTGTTTTTT. This gives the protein CASSELGYANEKLFF.

This clonotype was seen more than once but under ten times. This chain uses TRBV20-1 with TRBJ2-5; 10 nucleotides line up with TRBD2. The CDR3 runs to 15 residues. Germline V gene sequence: CDR1 DFQATT, CDR2 SNEGSKA (reference sequence). V lost 7 bases and J lost 4; bases outside the gene matches: 12. The CDR3 bases are TGCAGTGTGGGCCGAGCTAGCGGGAGTGGAGAGACCCAGTACTTC. It translates to CSVGRASGSGETQYF.

Only a few counts were recorded for this clonotype. Compared with germline, one end of the junction differs, possibly owing to a read error. The V and J genes are TRBV11-1 and TRBJ1-6, with no clear D. CDR1 and CDR2 (germline): SGHAT, FQDESV (reference sequence). This CDR3 is built from 16 residues. CDR3 in amino acids: CASSFRSSSYNSPLHF. The CDR3 DNA follows: TGCGCCAGCAGCTTTCGATCGAGCTCCTATAATTCACCCCTCCACTTT.

CDR3 sequence reads: CSARDGGSKGGWSNQPQHF. The CDR3 DNA reads as TGCAGTGCTAGAGATGGGGGGTCTAAGGGGGGTTGGAGCAATCAGCCCCAGCATTTT. This chain links TRBV20-1 with TRBJ1-5; possible D gene TRBD1, 6 bases. The CDR3 is 19 amino acids. Germline lookup yields CDR1 DFQATT and CDR2 SNEGSKA (reference sequence). Trimming took off 0 bases at V and 1 base at J, with 22 bases between the two ends.

V is TRBV5-1 and J is TRBJ2-1, with TRBD1 matching 10 bases. The CDR3 sequence is 17 residues long. CDR1 is SGHRS and CDR2 is YFSETQ in the germline V gene. V dropped 3 bases and J dropped 6; count of bases not matched to a gene: 12. The CDR3 here is CASSSGPLRTGGNEQFF. The CDR3 region has the DNA TGCGCCAGCAGCTCGGGGCCCCTTAGGACAGGGGGCAATGAGCAGTTCTTC.

This clonotype was seen only a few times. V and J are TRBV20-1 and TRBJ1-5; no definite D call. The germline V gene has CDR1 DFQATT and CDR2 SNEGSKA (reference sequence). Trimming stripped 0 bases from V and 6 bases from J, with 12 bases between. The CDR3 has 14 amino acids. The CDR3 loop reads CSARDQGKGQPQHF. The DNA of the CDR3 is TGCAGTGCTAGAGATCAAGGGAAAGGTCAGCCCCAGCATTTT.